Sequencing of this T cell receptor (beta chain) was carried out in a study of shared clonotypes between healthy human individuals. Assay used: immunoSEQ multiplex PCR; TCRdb lists only in-frame clones, some missing. The sample consists of 190,000 or so clones, approximately 61% of them appearing once. The ends were cut back, 5 bases at V and 7 bases at J, with 13 bases in the middle. This CDR3 region has 13 residues. Per the germline V gene, CDR1 is SGHNT and CDR2 is YENEEA. Regarding this clone: Its antigen is undetermined.

Overall study findings and caveats: In contrast to clonotypes shared by all four donors, non-shared clonotypes had lower generation probabilities.

Sequencing input: memory CD4+ T cells sorted from blood. Subset meaning: CD45RA-negative fraction. The clonotype originates from a man aged 25 to 40 in good health. The rearrangement uses TRBV11-3 and TRBJ2-3, with a possible D match to TRBD2 (5 bases). Here the CDR3 DNA reads TGTGCCAGCAGCCGAGGTAGCGCAAATACGCAGTATTTT. As protein: CASSRGSANTQYF.